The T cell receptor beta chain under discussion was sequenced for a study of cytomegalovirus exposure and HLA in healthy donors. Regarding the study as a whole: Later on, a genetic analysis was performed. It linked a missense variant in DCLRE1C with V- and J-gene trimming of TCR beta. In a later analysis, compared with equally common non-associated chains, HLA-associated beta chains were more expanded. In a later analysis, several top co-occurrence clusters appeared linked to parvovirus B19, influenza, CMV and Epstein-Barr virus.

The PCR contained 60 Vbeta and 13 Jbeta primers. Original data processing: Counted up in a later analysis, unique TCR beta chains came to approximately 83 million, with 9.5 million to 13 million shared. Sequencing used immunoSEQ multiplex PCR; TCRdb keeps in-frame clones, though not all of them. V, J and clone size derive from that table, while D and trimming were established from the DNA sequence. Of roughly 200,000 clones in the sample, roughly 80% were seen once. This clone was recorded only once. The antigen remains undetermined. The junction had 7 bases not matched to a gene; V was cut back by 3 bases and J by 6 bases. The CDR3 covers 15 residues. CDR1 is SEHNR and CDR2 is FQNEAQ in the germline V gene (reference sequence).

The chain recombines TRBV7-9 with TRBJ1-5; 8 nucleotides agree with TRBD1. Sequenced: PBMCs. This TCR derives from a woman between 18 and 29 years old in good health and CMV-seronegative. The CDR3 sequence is CASSFGTGGAQPQHF. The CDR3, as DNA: TGTGCCAGCAGCTTTGGGACAGGAGGAGCTCAGCCCCAGCATTTT.